This note documents a single T cell receptor beta chain sequence. What antigen it recognizes has not been identified. No base quality values were provided; no much bigger clone lies one nucleotide off. The donors were included in the validation cohort of some 110 subjects, a group kept apart from the roughly 670-subject first cohort. The data are from a study of cytomegalovirus exposure and HLA in healthy donors (dated by TCRdb to about 2017). Regarding the study in general: The 666 repertoires of the first cohort and the 95 to 150 validation repertoires were produced on the same platform, according to a later analysis. Besides the first cohort of approximately 710 subjects, a separate validation cohort made up of about 120 different subjects was used. The study aimed to test whether cataloging public T cell receptors could reveal signatures of past pathogen exposure. To predict cytomegalovirus infection status, the study brought together high-throughput TCR immunosequencing, statistical association of individual TCRs with disease status, and machine learning. Paper-wide results and their limitations: Across donors, most TCR sequences were observed very rarely, whereas some public TCRs were present in many individuals. Cytomegalovirus status was reported to be diagnosed by the classifier with high specificity and sensitivity in both the original and validation cohorts. All 120 or so repertoires were used to score co-occurrence in the validation cohort in a later analysis, because that analysis had no HLA typing for the cohort. In the study, 150 to 200 TCR beta chains were listed as associated with cytomegalovirus. It was suggested by the authors that the approach could potentially be generalized to other disease states and immunological phenotypes. Of the cluster scores, approximately 95% were above 0 in a later analysis, which found that TCRs clustered in the first cohort also tended to co-occur in the 120 or so validation repertoires. In vitro tests confirmed that a few of the cytomegalovirus-associated TCR beta chains recognize cytomegalovirus antigens.

Libraries came from the immunoSEQ multiplex PCR assay. On the study's bioinformatics: A statistical classification framework was developed to diagnose cytomegalovirus status using the catalog of TCR beta chain sequences. Entries here come from immuneACCESS through TCRdb and include only in-frame sequences with V and J called. Some clones fail to appear in such tables; in the studies checked, an unresolved V gene covers under half of the shortfall, and the cause of the remainder is unknown. The V and J calls and clone size come from that table; D and trimming were worked out from the DNA. This sample lists over 150,000 clones; 65% to 90% were detected once. Approximately 20% of the sample is in the top ten clones. The CDR3 contains 15 residues, cysteine and phenylalanine counted. The retained sequence is limited to the CDR3, 45 bases, with the frame set at the first base. Trimming accounts for 3 bases at V and 4 bases at J, while the number of junction bases matched to no gene is 5. CDR1 and CDR2 are read off the germline V gene (reference sequence) as MNHNY and SVGAGI.

The sample comprised PBMCs. The TCR comes from a man aged 18 to 29 in good health and CMV-seropositive. The sequence links TRBV6-6 to TRBJ1-1, with TRBD1 identical over 10 junction bases. CDR3 reads: CASSYGTGEVTEAFF. The DNA reads TGTGCCAGCAGTTATGGGACAGGGGAGGTCACTGAAGCTTTCTTT.